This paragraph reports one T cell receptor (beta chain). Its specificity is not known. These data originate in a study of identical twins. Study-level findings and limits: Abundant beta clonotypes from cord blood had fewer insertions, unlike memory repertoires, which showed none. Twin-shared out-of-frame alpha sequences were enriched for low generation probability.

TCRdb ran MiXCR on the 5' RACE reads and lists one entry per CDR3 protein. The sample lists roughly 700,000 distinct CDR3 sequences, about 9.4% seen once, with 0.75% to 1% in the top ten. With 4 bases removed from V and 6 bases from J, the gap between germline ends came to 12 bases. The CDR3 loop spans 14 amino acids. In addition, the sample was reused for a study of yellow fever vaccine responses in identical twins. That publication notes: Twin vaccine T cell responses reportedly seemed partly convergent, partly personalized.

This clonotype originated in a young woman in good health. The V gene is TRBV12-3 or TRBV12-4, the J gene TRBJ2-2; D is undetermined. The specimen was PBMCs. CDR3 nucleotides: TGTGCCAGCAGTTGGGTCCATAGTCCCGGGGAGCTGTTTTTT. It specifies CASSWVHSPGELFF.